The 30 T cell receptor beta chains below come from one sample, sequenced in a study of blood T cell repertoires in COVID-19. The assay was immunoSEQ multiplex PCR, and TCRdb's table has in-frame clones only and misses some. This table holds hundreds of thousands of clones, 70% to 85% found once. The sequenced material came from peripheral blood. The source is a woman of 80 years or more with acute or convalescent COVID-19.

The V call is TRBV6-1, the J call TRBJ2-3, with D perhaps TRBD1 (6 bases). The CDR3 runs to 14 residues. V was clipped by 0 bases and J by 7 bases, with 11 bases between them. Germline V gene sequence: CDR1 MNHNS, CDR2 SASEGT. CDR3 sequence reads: CASSEAPRGYTQYF. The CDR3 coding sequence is TGTGCCAGCAGTGAAGCGCCCAGGGGATATACGCAGTATTTT.

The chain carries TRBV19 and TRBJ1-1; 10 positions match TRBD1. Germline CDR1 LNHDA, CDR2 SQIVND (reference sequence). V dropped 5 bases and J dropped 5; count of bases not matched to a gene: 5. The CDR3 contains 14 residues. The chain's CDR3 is CASSSTGGYTEAFF. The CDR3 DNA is TGTGCCAGTAGTTCGACAGGGGGCTATACTGAAGCTTTCTTT.

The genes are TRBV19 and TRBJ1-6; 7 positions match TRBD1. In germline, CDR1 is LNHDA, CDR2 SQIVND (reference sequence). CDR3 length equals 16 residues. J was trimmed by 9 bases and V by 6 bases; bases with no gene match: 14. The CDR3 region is CASSPMTGLKGSPLHF. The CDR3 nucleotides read TGTGCCAGTAGCCCAATGACAGGGCTGAAAGGTTCACCCCTCCACTTT.

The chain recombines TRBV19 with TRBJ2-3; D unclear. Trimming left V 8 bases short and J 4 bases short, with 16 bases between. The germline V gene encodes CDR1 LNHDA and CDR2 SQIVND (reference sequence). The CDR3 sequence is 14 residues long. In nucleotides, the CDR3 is TGTGCCAGTGCAGCCCGACTTGAGCCAGATACGCAGTATTTT. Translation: CASAARLEPDTQYF.

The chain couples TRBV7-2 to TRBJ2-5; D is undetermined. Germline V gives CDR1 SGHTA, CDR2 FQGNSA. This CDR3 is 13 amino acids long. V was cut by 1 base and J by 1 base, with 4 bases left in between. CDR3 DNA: TGTGCCAGCAGCTTAGATCGCCAAGAGACCCAGTACTTC. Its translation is CASSLDRQETQYF.

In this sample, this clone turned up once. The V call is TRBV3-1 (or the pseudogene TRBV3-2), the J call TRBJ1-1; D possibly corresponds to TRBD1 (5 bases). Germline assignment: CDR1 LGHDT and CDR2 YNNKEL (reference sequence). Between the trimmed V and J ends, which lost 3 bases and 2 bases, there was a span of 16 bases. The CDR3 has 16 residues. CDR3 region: CASSQVAGGSNTEAFF. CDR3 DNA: TGTGCCAGCAGCCAGGTTGCGGGGGGTAGTAACACTGAAGCTTTCTTT.

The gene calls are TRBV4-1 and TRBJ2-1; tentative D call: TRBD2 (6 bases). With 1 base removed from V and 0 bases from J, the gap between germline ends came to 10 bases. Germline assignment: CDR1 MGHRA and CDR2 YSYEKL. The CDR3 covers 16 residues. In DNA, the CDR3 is TGCGCCAGCAGCCAAGTCCGGGGGAGCTCCTACAATGAGCAGTTCTTC. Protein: CASSQVRGSSYNEQFF.

The CDR3 spells CASSEETGAQPQHF. In DNA form, the CDR3 reads TGTGCCAGCAGTGAGGAGACAGGGGCACAGCCCCAGCATTTT. The chain is built from TRBV2 and TRBJ1-5; 8 positions agree with TRBD1. Germline loops: CDR1 SNHLY, CDR2 FYNNEI. The CDR3 length is 14 residues. V was pared by 3 bases and J by 7 bases, with 5 bases of the junction left unmatched.

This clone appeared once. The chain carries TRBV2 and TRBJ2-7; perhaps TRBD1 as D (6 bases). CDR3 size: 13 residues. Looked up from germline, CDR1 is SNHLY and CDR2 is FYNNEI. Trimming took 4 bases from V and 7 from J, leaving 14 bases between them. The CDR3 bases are TGTGCCAGCAGTGGCGACAGGTTGAGGGAGCAGTACTTC. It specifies CASSGDRLREQYF.

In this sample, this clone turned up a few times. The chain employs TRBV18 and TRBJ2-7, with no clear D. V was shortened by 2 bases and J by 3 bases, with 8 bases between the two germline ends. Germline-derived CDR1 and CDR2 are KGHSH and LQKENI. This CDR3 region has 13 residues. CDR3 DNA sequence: TGTGCCAGCTCACCAGAACAGAGCTACGAGCAGTACTTC. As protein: CASSPEQSYEQYF.

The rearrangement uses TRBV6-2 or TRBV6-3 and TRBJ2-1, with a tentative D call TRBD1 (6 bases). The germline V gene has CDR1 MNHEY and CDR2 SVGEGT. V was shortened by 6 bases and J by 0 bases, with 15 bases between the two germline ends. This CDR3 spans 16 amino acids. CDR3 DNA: TGTGCCAGCAGCTCAAGACAGGTGAGCTCCTACAATGAGCAGTTCTTC. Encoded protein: CASSSRQVSSYNEQFF.

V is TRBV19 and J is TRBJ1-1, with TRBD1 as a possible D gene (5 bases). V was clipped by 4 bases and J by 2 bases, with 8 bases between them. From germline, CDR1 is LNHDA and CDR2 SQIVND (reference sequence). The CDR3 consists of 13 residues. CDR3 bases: TGTGCCAGTAGTACGACAGTTAACACTGAAGCTTTCTTT. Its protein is CASSTTVNTEAFF.

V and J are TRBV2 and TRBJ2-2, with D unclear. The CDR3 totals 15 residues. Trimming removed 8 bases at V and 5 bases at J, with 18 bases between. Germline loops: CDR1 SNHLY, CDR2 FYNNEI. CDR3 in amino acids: CASVPTRGLTGELFF. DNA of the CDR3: TGTGCCAGCGTCCCGACCCGAGGCCTGACCGGGGAGCTGTTTTTT.

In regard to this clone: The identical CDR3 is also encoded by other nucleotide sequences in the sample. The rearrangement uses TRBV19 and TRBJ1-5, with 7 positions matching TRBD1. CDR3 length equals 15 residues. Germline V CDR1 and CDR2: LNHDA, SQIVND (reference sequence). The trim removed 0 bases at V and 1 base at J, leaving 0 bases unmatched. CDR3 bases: TGTGCCAGTAGTATAGACAGGGGGAGCAATCAGCCCCAGCATTTT. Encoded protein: CASSIDRGSNQPQHF.

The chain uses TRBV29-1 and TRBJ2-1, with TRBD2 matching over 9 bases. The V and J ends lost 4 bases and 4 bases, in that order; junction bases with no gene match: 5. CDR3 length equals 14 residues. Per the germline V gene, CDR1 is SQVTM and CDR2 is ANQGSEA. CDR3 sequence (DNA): TGCAGCGTTGTTAAAACTAGCGGGTACAATGAGCAGTTCTTC. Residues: CSVVKTSGYNEQFF.

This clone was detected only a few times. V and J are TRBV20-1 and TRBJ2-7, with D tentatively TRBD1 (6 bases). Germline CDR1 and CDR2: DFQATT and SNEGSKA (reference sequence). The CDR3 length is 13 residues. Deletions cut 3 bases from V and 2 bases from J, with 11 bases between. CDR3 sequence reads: CSASSQGPYEQYF. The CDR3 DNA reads TGCAGTGCTAGTAGTCAGGGGCCCTACGAGCAGTACTTC.

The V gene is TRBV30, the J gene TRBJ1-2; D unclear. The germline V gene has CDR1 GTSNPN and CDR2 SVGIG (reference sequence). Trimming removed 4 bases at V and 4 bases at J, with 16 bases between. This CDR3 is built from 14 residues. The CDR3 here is CAWTVGSSFYGYTF. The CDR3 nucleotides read TGTGCCTGGACCGTGGGCAGTTCTTTCTATGGCTACACCTTC.

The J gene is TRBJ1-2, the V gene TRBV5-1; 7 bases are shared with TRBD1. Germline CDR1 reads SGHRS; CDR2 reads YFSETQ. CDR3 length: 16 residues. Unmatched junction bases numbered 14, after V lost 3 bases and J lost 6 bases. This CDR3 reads CASSSGGVQGKNGYTF. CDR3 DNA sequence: TGCGCCAGCAGCTCCGGTGGGGTACAGGGGAAGAATGGCTACACCTTC.

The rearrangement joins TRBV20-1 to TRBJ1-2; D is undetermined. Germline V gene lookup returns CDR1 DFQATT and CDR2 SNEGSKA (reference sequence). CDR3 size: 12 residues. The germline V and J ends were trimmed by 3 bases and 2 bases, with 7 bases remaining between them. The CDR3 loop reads CSASPVNYGYTF. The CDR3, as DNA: TGCAGTGCTAGTCCAGTCAACTATGGCTACACCTTC.

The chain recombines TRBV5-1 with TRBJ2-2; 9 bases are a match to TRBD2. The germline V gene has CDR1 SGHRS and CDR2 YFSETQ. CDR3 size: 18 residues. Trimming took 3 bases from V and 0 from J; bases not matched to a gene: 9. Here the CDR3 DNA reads TGCGCCAGCAGCTCTATTAGCGGGGGCCTCGCGAACACCGGGGAGCTGTTTTTT. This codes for CASSSISGGLANTGELFF. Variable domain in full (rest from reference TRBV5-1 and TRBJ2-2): KAGVTQTPRYLIKTRGQQVTLSCSPISGHRSVSWYQQTPGQGLQFLFEYFSETQRNKGNFPGRFSGRQFSNSRSEMNVSTLELGDSALYLCASSSISGGLANTGELFFGEGSRLTVL.

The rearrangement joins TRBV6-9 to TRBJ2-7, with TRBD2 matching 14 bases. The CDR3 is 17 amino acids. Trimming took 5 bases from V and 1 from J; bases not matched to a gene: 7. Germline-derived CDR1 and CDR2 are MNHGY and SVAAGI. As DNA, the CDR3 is TGTGCCAGCAGTCCTGTGGGACTAGCGGGAGCTTCCTACGAGCAGTACTTC. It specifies CASSPVGLAGASYEQYF.

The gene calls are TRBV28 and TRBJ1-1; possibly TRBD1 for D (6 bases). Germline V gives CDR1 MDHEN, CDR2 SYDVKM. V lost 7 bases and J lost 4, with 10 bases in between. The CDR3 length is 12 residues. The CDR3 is CASNTRGTEAFF. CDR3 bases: TGTGCCAGCAATACCAGGGGCACTGAAGCTTTCTTT.

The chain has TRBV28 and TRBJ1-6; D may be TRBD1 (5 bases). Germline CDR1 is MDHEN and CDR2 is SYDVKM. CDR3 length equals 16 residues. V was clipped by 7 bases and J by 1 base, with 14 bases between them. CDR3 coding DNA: TGTGCCAGCATTGCCTCTAGGGGTTCCTATAATTCACCCCTCCACTTT. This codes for CASIASRGSYNSPLHF.

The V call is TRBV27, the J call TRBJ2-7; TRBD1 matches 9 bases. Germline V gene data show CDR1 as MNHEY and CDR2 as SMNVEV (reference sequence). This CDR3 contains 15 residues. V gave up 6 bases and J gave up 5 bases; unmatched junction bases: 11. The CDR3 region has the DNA TGTGCCAGCAGCTATACCGGGACAGGGCCCCACGAGCAGTACTTC. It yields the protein CASSYTGTGPHEQYF.

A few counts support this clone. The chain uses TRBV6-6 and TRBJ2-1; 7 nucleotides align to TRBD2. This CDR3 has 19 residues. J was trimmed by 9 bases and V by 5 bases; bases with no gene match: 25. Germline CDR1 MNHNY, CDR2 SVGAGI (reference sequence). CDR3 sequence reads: CASSPAAGVTGGKESEQFF. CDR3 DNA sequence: TGTGCCAGCAGTCCCGCCGCGGGGGTAACGGGAGGAAAGGAGTCTGAGCAGTTCTTC.

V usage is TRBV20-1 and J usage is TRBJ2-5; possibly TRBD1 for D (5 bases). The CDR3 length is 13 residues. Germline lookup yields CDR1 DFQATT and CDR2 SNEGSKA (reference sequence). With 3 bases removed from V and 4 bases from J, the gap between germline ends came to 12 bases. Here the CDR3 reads CSASFQGGETQYF. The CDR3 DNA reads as TGCAGTGCTAGTTTTCAGGGCGGAGAGACCCAGTACTTC.

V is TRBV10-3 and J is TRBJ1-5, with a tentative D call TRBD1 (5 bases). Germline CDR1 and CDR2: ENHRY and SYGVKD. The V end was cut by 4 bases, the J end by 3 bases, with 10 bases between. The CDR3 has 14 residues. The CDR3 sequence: CAISAGGNNQPQHF. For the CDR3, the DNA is TGTGCCATCAGTGCGGGGGGGAACAATCAGCCCCAGCATTTT.

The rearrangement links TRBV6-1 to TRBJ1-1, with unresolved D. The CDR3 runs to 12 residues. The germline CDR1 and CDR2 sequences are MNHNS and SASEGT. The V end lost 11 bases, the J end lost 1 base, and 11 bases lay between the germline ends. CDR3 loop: CAVREANTEAFF. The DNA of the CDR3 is TGTGCCGTCAGAGAGGCGAACACTGAAGCTTTCTTT.

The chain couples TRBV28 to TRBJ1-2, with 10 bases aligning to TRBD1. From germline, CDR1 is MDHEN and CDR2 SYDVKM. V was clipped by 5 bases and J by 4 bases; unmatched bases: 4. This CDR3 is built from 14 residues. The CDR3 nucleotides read TGTGCCAGCAGTGGGACAGGGGCAGGCTATGGCTACACCTTC. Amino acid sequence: CASSGTGAGYGYTF.

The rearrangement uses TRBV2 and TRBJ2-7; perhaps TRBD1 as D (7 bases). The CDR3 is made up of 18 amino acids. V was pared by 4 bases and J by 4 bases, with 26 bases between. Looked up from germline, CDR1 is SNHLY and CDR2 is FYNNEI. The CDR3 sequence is CASSGRGLSFPVGYEQYF. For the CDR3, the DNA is TGTGCCAGCAGTGGGAGGGGGCTTTCCTTCCCCGTCGGATACGAGCAGTACTTC.